The next 25 T cell receptor beta chains were all read from a single sample in a study of blood T cell repertoires in COVID-19. Sequencing used immunoSEQ multiplex PCR; TCRdb keeps in-frame clones, though not all of them. The sample lists some 50,000 clones; more than 75% were seen once. Source material: peripheral blood. These receptors were obtained from a woman at least 80 years old with acute or convalescent COVID-19.

The J gene is TRBJ2-1, the V gene TRBV10-1; D gene unclear. Between the trimmed V and J ends, which lost 2 bases and 10 bases, there was a span of 12 bases. The CDR3 length is 13 residues. The germline CDR1 and CDR2 sequences are WNHNN and SYGVQD (reference sequence). CDR3 residues: CASSERIGFEQFF. The CDR3 region has the DNA TGCGCCAGCAGTGAGCGTATCGGTTTCGAGCAGTTCTTC.

V usage is TRBV11-3 and J usage is TRBJ1-1; possible D gene TRBD1, 5 bases. Germline assignment: CDR1 SGHNT and CDR2 YENEEA. V gave up 0 bases and J gave up 6 bases, with 14 bases separating them. This CDR3 is 15 amino acids long. CDR3 loop: CASSLDNDSPAEAFF. The CDR3 DNA reads TGTGCCAGCAGCTTAGATAACGACAGCCCCGCTGAAGCTTTCTTT.

The V and J genes are TRBV28 and TRBJ1-5, with unresolved D. The CDR3 length is 12 residues. Germline V gene lookup returns CDR1 MDHEN and CDR2 SYDVKM. V lost 7 bases and J 1 base, leaving 5 bases between the germline ends. The CDR3 protein is CASKRSNQPQHF. The DNA for the CDR3 is TGTGCCAGCAAGAGGAGCAATCAGCCCCAGCATTTT.

The V call is TRBV6-5, the J call TRBJ2-2, with 8 bases aligning to TRBD1. This CDR3 has 14 residues. CDR1 and CDR2 (germline): MNHEY, SVGAGI. V lost 5 bases and J lost 4; bases outside the gene matches: 3. CDR3 residues: CASSRQGITGELFF. CDR3 sequence (DNA): TGTGCCAGCAGTAGACAGGGGATCACCGGGGAGCTGTTTTTT.

This clone occurred a few times. The gene calls are TRBV19 and TRBJ2-1; TRBD2 agrees at 8 bases. The V gene's germline CDR1 is LNHDA and CDR2 SQIVND (reference sequence). Germline trimming cut 6 bases from V and 7 bases from J; bases unmatched to any gene: 8. This CDR3 comprises 14 residues. The CDR3 bases are TGTGCCAGTAGGATTAGCGGGGTACTGAATGAGCAGTTCTTC. Translated: CASRISGVLNEQFF.

V is TRBV29-1 and J is TRBJ2-7; 10 bases align to TRBD2. The germline CDR1 and CDR2 sequences are SQVTM and ANQGSEA. The CDR3 covers 14 residues. Germline trimming cut 3 bases from V and 3 bases from J; bases unmatched to any gene: 5. The CDR3 DNA sequence: TGCAGCGTTGACGTCGCTAGCGGGAGCTACGAGCAGTACTTC. Protein: CSVDVASGSYEQYF.

Only a few counts were recorded for this clone. The J gene is TRBJ1-1, the V gene TRBV11-3; D gene uncertain. Between the trimmed V and J ends, which lost 2 bases and 2 bases, there was a span of 6 bases. The CDR3 is made up of 13 amino acids. CDR1 and CDR2 (germline): SGHNT, YENEEA. CDR3: CASSLLGNTEAFF. Here the CDR3 DNA reads TGTGCCAGCAGCTTACTAGGTAACACTGAAGCTTTCTTT.

The chain joins TRBV6-5 to TRBJ2-5; 8 bases map to TRBD2. Germline V lookup: CDR1 MNHEY, CDR2 SVGAGI. The CDR3 consists of 15 residues. V trimming: 6 bases; J trimming: 5 bases; junction bases outside the gene matches: 11. The CDR3 loop is CASRKSGGQGETQYF. CDR3 sequence (DNA): TGTGCCAGCAGGAAAAGCGGGGGCCAAGGGGAGACCCAGTACTTC.

This clone was counted a single time. This chain uses TRBV6-1 with TRBJ1-3; D not certain. The CDR3 runs to 17 residues. The germline V and J ends were trimmed by 4 bases and 1 base, with 17 bases remaining between them. Germline V gene sequence: CDR1 MNHNS, CDR2 SASEGT. The CDR3 coding sequence is TGTGCCAGCAGTGCGGGCCCGGGGATAACTTCTGGAAACACCATATATTTT. Protein: CASSAGPGITSGNTIYF.

This CDR3 reads CASRQTSFETQYF. The CDR3 bases are TGTGCCAGCAGGCAGACTAGCTTCGAGACCCAGTACTTC. The chain employs TRBV27 and TRBJ2-5; 7 bases match TRBD2. Germline V gene data show CDR1 as MNHEY and CDR2 as SMNVEV (reference sequence). This CDR3 is 13 amino acids long. V dropped 6 bases and J dropped 5; count of bases not matched to a gene: 6.

DNA of the CDR3: TGTGCCAGTAGCAGCCAGGGGGCTGGAAACACCATATATTTT. It encodes CASSSQGAGNTIYF. V and J are TRBV19 and TRBJ1-3; 7 bases map to TRBD1. V dropped 6 bases and J dropped 2; count of bases not matched to a gene: 4. The CDR3 consists of 14 residues. CDR1 is LNHDA, CDR2 SQIVND, per germline (reference sequence).

This rearrangement joins TRBV14 to TRBJ2-1; 9 nucleotides agree with TRBD2. This CDR3 is built from 15 residues. V lost 2 bases and J lost 4; bases outside the gene matches: 3. Germline-derived CDR1 and CDR2 are SGHDN and FVKESK. The DNA of the CDR3 is TGTGCCAGCAGCCAAAGACTAGCGGATTACAATGAGCAGTTCTTC. Amino acid sequence: CASSQRLADYNEQFF.

This clone was counted a single time. This chain's CDR3 is CASSPTTSYGYTF. The CDR3, as DNA: TGTGCCAGCAGTCCGACGACTAGCTATGGCTACACCTTC. The rearrangement uses TRBV2 and TRBJ1-2; unclear D gene. The CDR3 length is 13 residues. Germline-derived CDR1 and CDR2 are SNHLY and FYNNEI. The V and J ends lost 5 bases and 4 bases respectively, with 11 bases between them.

The gene calls are TRBV5-1 and TRBJ1-5; D is undetermined. Trimming shortened V by 7 bases and J by 4 bases, and 15 bases separated the two germline ends. Germline loops: CDR1 SGHRS, CDR2 YFSETQ. The CDR3 is 14 residues long. The CDR3 here is CASSEDGVNQPQHF. Written as DNA, the CDR3 is TGCGCCAGCTCCGAGGACGGGGTTAATCAGCCCCAGCATTTT. Looking up the rest from reference TRBV5-1 and TRBJ1-5 gives the full variable domain: KAGVTQTPRYLIKTRGQQVTLSCSPISGHRSVSWYQQTPGQGLQFLFEYFSETQRNKGNFPGRFSGRQFSNSRSEMNVSTLELGDSALYLCASSEDGVNQPQHFGDGTRLSIL.

The V gene is TRBV7-3, the J gene TRBJ2-3; D possibly corresponds to TRBD1 (6 bases). Trimming cost V 5 bases and J 4 bases, with 19 bases left between them. The CDR3 runs 16 residues. Germline values: CDR1 SGHTA, CDR2 FQGTGA. CDR3 sequence: CASSTDGGGASDTQYF. In DNA form, the CDR3 reads TGTGCCAGCAGCACAGATGGTGGGGGCGCTTCAGATACGCAGTATTTT.

V gene TRBV5-1 combines with J gene TRBJ1-4; D unclear. This CDR3 region has 14 residues. Looked up from germline, CDR1 is SGHRS and CDR2 is YFSETQ. V lost 5 bases and J lost 0, with 8 bases in between. This chain's CDR3 is CASSSGTTNEKLFF. The CDR3 region has the DNA TGCGCCAGCAGTTCCGGGACAACTAATGAAAAACTGTTTTTT.

The chain carries TRBV6-2 or TRBV6-3 and TRBJ2-1; D is perhaps TRBD2 (5 bases). CDR3 length: 13 residues. The V end was cut by 6 bases, the J end by 7 bases, with 13 bases between. The V gene's germline CDR1 is MNHEY and CDR2 SVGEGT. The CDR3 sequence: CASSRTSRNEQFF. The CDR3 region has the DNA TGTGCCAGCAGCCGAACTAGTAGGAATGAGCAGTTCTTC.

V is TRBV5-1 and J is TRBJ2-6; 11 bases are a match to TRBD2. J was trimmed by 0 bases and V by 1 base; bases with no gene match: 3. In germline, CDR1 is SGHRS, CDR2 YFSETQ. The CDR3 totals 18 residues. CDR3 loop: CASSLTSGSVSGANVLTF. The CDR3 DNA follows: TGCGCCAGCAGCTTGACTAGCGGGAGCGTCTCTGGGGCCAACGTCCTGACTTTC.

This sequence joins TRBV6-5 and TRBJ1-2, with D hard to call. Trimming removed 0 bases at V and 4 bases at J, with 12 bases between. The germline gives CDR1 MNHEY, CDR2 SVGAGI. The CDR3 loop spans 15 amino acids. CDR3 in DNA: TGTGCCAGCAGTTACTCGAGGGAAGGGTTCTATGGCTACACCTTC. This gives the protein CASSYSREGFYGYTF.

This clone appeared a single time. V usage is TRBV24-1 and J usage is TRBJ1-4; D is unresolved. This CDR3 is built from 16 residues. The ends were cut back, 4 bases at V and 10 bases at J, with 21 bases in the middle. Germline values: CDR1 KGHDR, CDR2 SFDVKD. CDR3 sequence reads: CATSDPGGKNGGKLFF. The CDR3, as DNA: TGTGCCACCAGTGACCCCGGCGGGAAAAACGGTGGAAAACTGTTTTTT.

V and J are TRBV28 and TRBJ2-7, with D perhaps matching TRBD2 (5 bases). Looked up from germline, CDR1 is MDHEN and CDR2 is SYDVKM. V was cut by 4 bases and J by 7 bases, with 11 bases left in between. This CDR3 has 12 amino acids. CDR3 DNA sequence: TGTGCCAGCAGTTCCCGCGGGCGGGAGCAGTACTTC. This gives the protein CASSSRGREQYF.

The chain uses TRBV5-5 and TRBJ1-6; the D gene is possibly TRBD1 (6 bases). V was pared by 4 bases and J by 6 bases, with 17 bases between. The CDR3 covers 16 residues. CDR1 is SGHKS, CDR2 YYEKEE, per germline (reference sequence). The CDR3 loop is CASSTDPGVSNSPLHF. The CDR3 DNA reads as TGTGCCAGCAGCACGGATCCAGGGGTCAGTAATTCACCCCTCCACTTT.

The CDR3 nucleotides read TGTGCCAGCAGCGACCGGGACAGGGTTTCCGGGGAGCTGTTTTTT. Translated, it gives CASSDRDRVSGELFF. The chain joins TRBV9 to TRBJ2-2; TRBD1 matches at 9 bases. Germline-derived CDR1 and CDR2 are SGDLS and YYNGEE. The ends lost 3 bases at V and 6 bases at J; junction bases unmatched: 6. CDR3 length equals 15 residues. The entire variable domain, with the rest obtained from reference TRBV9 and TRBJ2-2, is as follows: DSGVTQTPKHLITATGQRVTLRCSPRSGDLSVYWYQQSLDQGLQFLIQYYNGEERAKGNILERFSAQQFPDLHSELNLSSLELGDSALYFCASSDRDRVSGELFFGEGSRLTVL.

This chain uses TRBV9 with TRBJ2-7, with 7 nucleotides matching TRBD1. Germline lookup yields CDR1 SGDLS and CDR2 YYNGEE. The CDR3 is 16 amino acids. Trimming cost V 4 bases and J 1 base; bases outside gene matches: 11. DNA for the CDR3: TGTGCCAGCAGCACCGGCGCGACAGGGAGATCCTACGAGCAGTACTTC. The encoded protein is CASSTGATGRSYEQYF.

The chain links TRBV6-5 to TRBJ1-1, with a tentative D call TRBD1 (5 bases). V was clipped by 5 bases and J by 3 bases, with 10 bases between them. This CDR3 region has 13 residues. In germline, CDR1 is MNHEY, CDR2 SVGAGI. The DNA for the CDR3 is TGTGCCAGCAGTCAGGGACTTTACACTGAAGCTTTCTTT. Amino acids: CASSQGLYTEAFF.